This T cell receptor (beta chain) appears in the sequencing data of a study of OX40 agonist ivuxolimab in advanced cancers. CDR1 is MGHDK, CDR2 SYGVNS, per germline. V shed 11 bases and J shed 2 bases, with 9 bases lying between them. The CDR3 is 11 residues long. Data came from immunoSEQ multiplex PCR; TCRdb stores just in-frame clones and leaves some out. The table has about 66,000 clones, 85% to 90% seen once. Patients were ruled out by autoimmune disease history or systemic immunosuppression. The specimen was CD4+ or CD8+ T cells sorted from blood, collected in a trial of the OX40 agonist ivuxolimab. The receptor was derived from an adult with an advanced solid tumor such as melanoma, head and neck, liver or kidney cancer. The chain uses TRBV25-1 and TRBJ2-5; tentatively, D is TRBD1 (6 bases). CDR3 sequence: CAAGQQETQYF. The CDR3 DNA is TGTGCCGCAGGACAGCAAGAGACCCAGTACTTC.